One and the same sample provided the 2 T cell receptor beta chains below, sequenced in a study of CD8 T cells in ankylosing spondylitis. Overall study results and limits: What appeared characteristic of ankylosing spondylitis blood was a TCR beta motif of 7 or 8 highly homologous variants.

Antigens of these TCRs are unknown. Each CDR3 protein gets one entry after TCRdb re-called the 5' RACE reads with MiXCR. The table lists more than 250,000 distinct CDR3 sequences, approximately 8% of them singletons. Sequencing was done on a sample of blood, either unsorted or a sorted T cell fraction (not recorded which). The receptors shown here come from a male donor with ankylosing spondylitis.

This clonotype was found a few times. The chain couples TRBV7-2 to TRBJ2-2; no clear D gene. V shed 5 bases and J shed 8 bases, with 18 bases lying between them. The CDR3 is 15 residues long. Germline-derived CDR1 and CDR2 are SGHTA and FQGNSA. DNA of the CDR3: TGTGCCAGCAGCAAGTTGTCGGCCTCTCAGGGGGAGCTGTTTTTT. Its protein is CASSKLSASQGELFF.

This clonotype was picked up many times. This chain joins TRBV7-2 and TRBJ2-1; D unclear. This CDR3 is built from 12 residues. Trimming removed 5 bases from V and 7 bases from J, with 9 bases in between. The germline gives CDR1 SGHTA, CDR2 FQGNSA. CDR3 sequence: CASSATRNEQFF. The DNA for the CDR3 is TGTGCCAGCAGCGCCACAAGGAATGAGCAGTTCTTC.